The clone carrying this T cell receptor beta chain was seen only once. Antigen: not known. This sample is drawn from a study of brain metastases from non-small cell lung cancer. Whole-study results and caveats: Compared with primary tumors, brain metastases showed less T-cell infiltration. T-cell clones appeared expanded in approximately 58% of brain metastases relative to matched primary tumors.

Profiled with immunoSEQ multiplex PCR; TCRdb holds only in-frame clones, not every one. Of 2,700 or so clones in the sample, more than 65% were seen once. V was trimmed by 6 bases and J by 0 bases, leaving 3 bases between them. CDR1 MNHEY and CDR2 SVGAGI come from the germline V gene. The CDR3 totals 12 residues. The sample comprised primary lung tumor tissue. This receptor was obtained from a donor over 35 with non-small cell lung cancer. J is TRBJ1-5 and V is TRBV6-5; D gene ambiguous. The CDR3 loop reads CASSNSNQPQHF. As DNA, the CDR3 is TGTGCCAGCAGCAATAGCAATCAGCCCCAGCATTTT.